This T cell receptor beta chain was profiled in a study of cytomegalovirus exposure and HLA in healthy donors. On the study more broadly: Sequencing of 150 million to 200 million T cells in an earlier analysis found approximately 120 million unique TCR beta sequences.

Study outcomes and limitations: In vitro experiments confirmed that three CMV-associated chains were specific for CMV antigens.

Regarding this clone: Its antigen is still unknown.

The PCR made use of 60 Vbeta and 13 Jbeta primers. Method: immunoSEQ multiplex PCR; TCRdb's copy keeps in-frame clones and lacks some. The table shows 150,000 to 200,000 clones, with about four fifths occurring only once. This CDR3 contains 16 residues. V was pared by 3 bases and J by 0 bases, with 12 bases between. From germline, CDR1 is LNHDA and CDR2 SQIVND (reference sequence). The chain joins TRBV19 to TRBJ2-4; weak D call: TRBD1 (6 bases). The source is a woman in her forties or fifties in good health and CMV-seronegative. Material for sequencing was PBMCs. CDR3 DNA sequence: TGTGCCAGTAGTATTTCGGACAGCCTAGCCAAAAACATTCAGTACTTC. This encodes CASSISDSLAKNIQYF.